This TCR beta chain derives from a study of a mutant IDH1 vaccine in newly diagnosed glioma. Across the whole study: Beforehand, treatment had been radiotherapy, temozolomide, or both; the majority received both.

Profiling relied on immunoSEQ multiplex PCR, and the TCRdb table lists in-frame clones only, not all of them. The sample comprises some 59,000 clones, approximately 78% of which are singletons, and approximately 20% rests with the top ten. The germline V gene encodes CDR1 SNHLY and CDR2 FYNNEI. The trim removed 3 bases at V and 4 bases at J, leaving 6 bases unmatched. This CDR3 spans 15 amino acids. The time point: baseline, week 1 (first vaccination visit). Regarding treatment: pre-vaccination baseline after standard-of-care therapy. The sequenced sample was PBMCs, obtained from a glioma patient treated with radiotherapy, temozolomide or both. The chain joins TRBV2 to TRBJ1-1; 9 nucleotides agree with TRBD1. The TCR was taken from a young man with glioma. DNA of the CDR3: TGTGCCAGCAGTGAGACGGACAGGGGCTCCACTGAAGCTTTCTTT. This sequence encodes CASSETDRGSTEAFF.